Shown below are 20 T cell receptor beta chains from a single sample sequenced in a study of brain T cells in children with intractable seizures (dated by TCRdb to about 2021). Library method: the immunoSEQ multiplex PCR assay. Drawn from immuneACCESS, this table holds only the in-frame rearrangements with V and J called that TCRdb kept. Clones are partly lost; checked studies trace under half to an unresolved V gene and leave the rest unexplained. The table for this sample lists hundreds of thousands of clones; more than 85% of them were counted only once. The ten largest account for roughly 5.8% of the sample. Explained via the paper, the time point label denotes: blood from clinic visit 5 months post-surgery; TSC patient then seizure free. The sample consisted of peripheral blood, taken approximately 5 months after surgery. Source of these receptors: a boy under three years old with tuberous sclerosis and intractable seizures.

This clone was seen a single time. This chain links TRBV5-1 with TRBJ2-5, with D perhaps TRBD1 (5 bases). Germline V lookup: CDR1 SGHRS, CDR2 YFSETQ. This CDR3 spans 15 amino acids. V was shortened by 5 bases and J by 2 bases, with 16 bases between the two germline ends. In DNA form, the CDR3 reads TGCGCCAGCAGAGAACAGGATACTATACAAGAGACCCAGTACTTC. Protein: CASREQDTIQETQYF.

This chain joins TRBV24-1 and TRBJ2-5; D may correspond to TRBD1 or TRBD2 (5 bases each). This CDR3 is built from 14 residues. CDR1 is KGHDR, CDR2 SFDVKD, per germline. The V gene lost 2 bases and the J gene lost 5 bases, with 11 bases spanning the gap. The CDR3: CATSDSVGEETQYF. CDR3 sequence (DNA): TGTGCCACCAGTGATTCGGTGGGGGAGGAGACCCAGTACTTC.

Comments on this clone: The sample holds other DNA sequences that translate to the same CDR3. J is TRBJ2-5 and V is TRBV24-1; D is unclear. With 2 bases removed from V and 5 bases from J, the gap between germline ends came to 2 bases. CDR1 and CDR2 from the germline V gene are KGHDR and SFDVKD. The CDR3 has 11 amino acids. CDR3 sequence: CATSDSETQYF. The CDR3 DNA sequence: TGTGCCACCAGTGATTCCGAGACCCAGTACTTC.

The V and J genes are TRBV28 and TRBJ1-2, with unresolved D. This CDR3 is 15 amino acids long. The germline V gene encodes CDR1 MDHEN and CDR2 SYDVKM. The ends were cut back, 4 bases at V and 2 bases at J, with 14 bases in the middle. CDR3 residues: CASSSYTSGNYGYTF. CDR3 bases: TGTGCCAGCAGTTCATACACAAGCGGAAACTATGGCTACACCTTC.

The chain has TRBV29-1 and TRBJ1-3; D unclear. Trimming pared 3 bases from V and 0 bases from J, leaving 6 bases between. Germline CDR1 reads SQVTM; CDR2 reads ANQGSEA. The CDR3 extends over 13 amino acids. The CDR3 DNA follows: TGCAGCGTTGAGCGGAGCTCTGGAAACACCATATATTTT. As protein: CSVERSSGNTIYF.

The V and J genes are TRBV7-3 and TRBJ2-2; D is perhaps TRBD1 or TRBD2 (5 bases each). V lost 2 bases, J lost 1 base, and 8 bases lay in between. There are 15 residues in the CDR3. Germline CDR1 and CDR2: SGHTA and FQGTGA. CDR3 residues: CASSLERGNTGELFF. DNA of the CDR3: TGTGCCAGCAGCTTAGAGAGGGGGAACACCGGGGAGCTGTTTTTT.

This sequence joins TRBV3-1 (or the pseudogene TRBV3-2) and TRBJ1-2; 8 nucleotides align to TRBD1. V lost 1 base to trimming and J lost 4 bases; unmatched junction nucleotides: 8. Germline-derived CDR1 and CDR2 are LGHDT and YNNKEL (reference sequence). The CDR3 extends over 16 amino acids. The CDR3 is CASSQAGQGRSYGYTF. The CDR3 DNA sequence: TGTGCCAGCAGCCAAGCTGGACAGGGCCGAAGCTATGGCTACACCTTC.

DNA of the CDR3: TGTGCCAGCAGCTTATATCCCCGTGGGCAGGGAACGAACTGGAACACTGAAGCTTTCTTT. Protein product: CASSLYPRGQGTNWNTEAFF. The V gene is TRBV7-3, the J gene TRBJ1-1, with TRBD1 as a possible D gene (5 bases). The CDR3 is 20 amino acids. Trimming stripped 2 bases from V and 1 base from J, with 26 bases between. From germline, CDR1 is SGHTA and CDR2 FQGTGA.

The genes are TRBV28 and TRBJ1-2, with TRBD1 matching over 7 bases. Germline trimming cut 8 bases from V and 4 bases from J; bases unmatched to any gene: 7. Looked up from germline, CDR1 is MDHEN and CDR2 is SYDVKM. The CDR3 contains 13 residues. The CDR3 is CASDFRGGYGYTF. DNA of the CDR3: TGTGCCAGCGATTTCAGGGGGGGCTATGGCTACACCTTC.

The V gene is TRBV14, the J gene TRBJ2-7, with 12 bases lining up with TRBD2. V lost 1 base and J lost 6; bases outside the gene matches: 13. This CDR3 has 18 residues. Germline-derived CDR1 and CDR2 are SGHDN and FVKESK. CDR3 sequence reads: CASSQVWASGRVNVEQYF. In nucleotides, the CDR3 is TGTGCCAGCAGCCAAGTTTGGGCTAGCGGGAGGGTTAACGTCGAGCAGTACTTC.

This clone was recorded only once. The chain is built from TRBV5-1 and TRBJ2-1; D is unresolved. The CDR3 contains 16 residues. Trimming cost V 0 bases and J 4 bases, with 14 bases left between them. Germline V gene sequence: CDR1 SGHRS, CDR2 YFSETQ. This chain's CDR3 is CASSLATNLHYNEQFF. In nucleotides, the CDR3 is TGCGCCAGCAGCTTGGCCACTAATCTCCATTACAATGAGCAGTTCTTC.

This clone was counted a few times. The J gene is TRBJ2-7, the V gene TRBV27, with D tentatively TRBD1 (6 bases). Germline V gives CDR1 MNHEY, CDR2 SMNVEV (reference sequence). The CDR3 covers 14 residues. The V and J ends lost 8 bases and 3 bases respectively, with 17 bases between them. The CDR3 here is CASRKTGHFYEQYF. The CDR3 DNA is TGTGCCAGCCGGAAGACAGGCCACTTCTACGAGCAGTACTTC.

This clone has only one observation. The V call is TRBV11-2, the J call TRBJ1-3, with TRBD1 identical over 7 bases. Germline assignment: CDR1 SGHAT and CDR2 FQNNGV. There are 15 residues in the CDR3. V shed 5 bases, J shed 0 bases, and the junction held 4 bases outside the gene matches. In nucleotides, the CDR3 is TGTGCCAGCAGCCAGGGGGGGGTCTCTGGAAACACCATATATTTT. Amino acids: CASSQGGVSGNTIYF.

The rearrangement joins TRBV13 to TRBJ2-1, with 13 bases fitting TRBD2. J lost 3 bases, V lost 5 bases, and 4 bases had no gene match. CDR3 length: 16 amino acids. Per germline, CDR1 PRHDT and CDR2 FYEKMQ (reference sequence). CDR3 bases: TGTGCCAGCAGCCGGACTAGCGGGAGAATCTACAATGAGCAGTTCTTC. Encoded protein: CASSRTSGRIYNEQFF. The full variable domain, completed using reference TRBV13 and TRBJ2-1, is AAGVIQSPRHLIKEKRETATLKCYPIPRHDTVYWYQQGPGQDPQFLISFYEKMQSDKGSIPDRFSAQQFSDYHSELNMSSLELGDSALYFCASSRTSGRIYNEQFFGPGTRLTVL.

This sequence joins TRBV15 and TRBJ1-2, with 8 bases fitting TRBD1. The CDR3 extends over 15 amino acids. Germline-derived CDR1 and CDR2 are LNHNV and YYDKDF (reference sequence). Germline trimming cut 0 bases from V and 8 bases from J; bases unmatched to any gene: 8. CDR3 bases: TGTGCCACCAGCAGAGATCCAGGGGGCTGGGAAGGCTACACCTTC. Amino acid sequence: CATSRDPGGWEGYTF.

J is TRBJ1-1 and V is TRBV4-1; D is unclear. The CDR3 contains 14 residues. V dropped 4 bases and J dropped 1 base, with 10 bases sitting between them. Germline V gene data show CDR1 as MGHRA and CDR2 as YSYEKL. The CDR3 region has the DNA TGCGCCAGCAGCCTCCAAATGGGGAACACTGAAGCTTTCTTT. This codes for CASSLQMGNTEAFF.

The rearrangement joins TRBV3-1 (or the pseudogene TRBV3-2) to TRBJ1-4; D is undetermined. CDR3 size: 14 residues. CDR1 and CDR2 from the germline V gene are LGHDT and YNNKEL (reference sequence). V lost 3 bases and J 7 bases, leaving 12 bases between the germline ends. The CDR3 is CASSHSLIGEKLFF. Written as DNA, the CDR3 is TGTGCCAGCAGCCACAGCTTAATAGGTGAAAAACTGTTTTTT.

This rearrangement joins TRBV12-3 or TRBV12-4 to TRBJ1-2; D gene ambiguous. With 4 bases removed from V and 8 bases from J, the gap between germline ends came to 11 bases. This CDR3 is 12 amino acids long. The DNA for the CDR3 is TGTGCCAGCAGTTCCCCCAAAAGGGGCTACACCTTC. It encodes CASSSPKRGYTF.

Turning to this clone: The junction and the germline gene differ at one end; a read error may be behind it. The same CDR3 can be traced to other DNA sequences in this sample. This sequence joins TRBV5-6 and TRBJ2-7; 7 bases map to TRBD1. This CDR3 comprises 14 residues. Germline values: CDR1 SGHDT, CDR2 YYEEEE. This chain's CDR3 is CASSTPLQGYEQYF. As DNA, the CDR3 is TGTGCCAGCAGCACTCCACTACAGGGGTACGAGCAGTATTTC.

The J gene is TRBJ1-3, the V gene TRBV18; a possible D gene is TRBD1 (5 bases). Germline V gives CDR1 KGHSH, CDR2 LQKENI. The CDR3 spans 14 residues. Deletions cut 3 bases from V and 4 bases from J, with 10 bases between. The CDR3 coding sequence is TGTGCCAGCTCACCGTCGACAGCAGGAAACACCATATATTTT. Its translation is CASSPSTAGNTIYF.